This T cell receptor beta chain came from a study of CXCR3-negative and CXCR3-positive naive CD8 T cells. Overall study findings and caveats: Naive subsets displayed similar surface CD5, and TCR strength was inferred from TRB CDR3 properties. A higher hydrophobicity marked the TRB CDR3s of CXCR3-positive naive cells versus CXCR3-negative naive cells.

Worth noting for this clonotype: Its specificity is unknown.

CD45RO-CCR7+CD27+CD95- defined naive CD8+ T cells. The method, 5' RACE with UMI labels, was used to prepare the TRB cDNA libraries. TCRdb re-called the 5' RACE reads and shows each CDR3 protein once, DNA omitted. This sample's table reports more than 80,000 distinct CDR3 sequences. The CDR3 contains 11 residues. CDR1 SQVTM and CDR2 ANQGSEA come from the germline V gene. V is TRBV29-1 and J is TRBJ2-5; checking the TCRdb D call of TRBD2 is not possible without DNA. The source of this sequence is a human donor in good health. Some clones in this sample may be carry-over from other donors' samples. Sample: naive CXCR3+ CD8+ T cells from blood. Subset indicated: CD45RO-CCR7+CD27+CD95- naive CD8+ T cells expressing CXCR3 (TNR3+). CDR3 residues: CSVAGDGTQYF.